This T cell receptor beta chain was sequenced during a study of shared clonotypes between healthy human individuals. Whole-study context: The donor group consisted of a couple of women and three men, aged 18 to 49. CD4 naive and CD4 memory each took three plates per donor, while CD8 naive took two and CD8 memory one. Notes on the study in general: The sole specimen, blood, was sampled, and tissue repertoires likely differ.

TCRdb's table, derived via immunoSEQ multiplex PCR, lists solely in-frame clones and lacks some. The sample lists 150,000 to 200,000 clones, 85% to 95% occurring once. A split of CD4+ cells into CD45RA+ naive and CD45RA-negative memory subsets was performed. A word on this clone: The antigen remains unidentified.

Sample: naive CD4+ T cells sorted from blood. The sample's subset: CD45RA+ positively selected. The source is a woman in her 30s in good health.

The DNA of the CDR3 is TGCGCCAGCAGCTTGGATCCAGGGGGCGGGGAGACCCAGTACTTC. Translation: CASSLDPGGGETQYF. This chain links TRBV5-1 with TRBJ2-5; 8 nucleotides line up with TRBD1. This CDR3 has 15 residues. With V trimmed by 0 bases and J by 5 bases, 6 bases remained unmatched. The germline V gene encodes CDR1 SGHRS and CDR2 YFSETQ.